These 28 T cell receptor beta chains came from one sample sequenced in a study of CD8 T cells in Susac syndrome. RNA amounts of about 0.45 to 1 ug underwent reverse transcription with random hexamers. A single record per CDR3 protein comes from TCRdb applying MiXCR to the immunoSEQ multiplex PCR reads. Here the sample spans 160,000 or so distinct CDR3 sequences, 85% to 95% being singletons. Material for sequencing was CD8+ T cells from PBMCs. These receptors were collected from a human donor with multiple sclerosis.

The chain employs TRBV5-4 and TRBJ1-2, with D tentatively TRBD1 (6 bases). With 4 bases removed from V and 8 bases from J, the gap between germline ends came to 9 bases. CDR1 and CDR2 (germline): SGHNT, YYREEE (reference sequence). CDR3 length: 11 amino acids. CDR3 nucleotides: TGTGCCAGCAGCCCAGGGGAAGGCTACACCTTC. Its translation: CASSPGEGYTF.

This clonotype was seen a single time. The chain is built from TRBV7-2 and TRBJ1-3, with D possibly matching TRBD1 (5 bases). V lost 5 bases, J lost 2 bases, and 16 bases lay in between. There are 16 residues in the CDR3. CDR1 SGHTA and CDR2 FQGNSA come from the germline V gene. The CDR3 DNA follows: TGTGCCAGCAGCCTCAGGCGAGGGGTGGCTGGAAACACCATATATTTT. Translated: CASSLRRGVAGNTIYF.

The genes are TRBV11-2 and TRBJ2-3, with D unresolved. Looked up from germline, CDR1 is SGHAT and CDR2 is FQNNGV. Trimming removed 6 bases from V and 5 bases from J, with 6 bases in between. The CDR3 length is 11 residues. The CDR3 here is CASRERDTQYF. The CDR3 bases are TGTGCCAGCAGGGAAAGAGATACGCAGTATTTT.

The CDR3 sequence is CSALSPPGTDLSSGNTIYF. In DNA, the CDR3 is TGCAGCGCCCTATCGCCTCCCGGGACAGATTTGAGCTCTGGAAACACCATATATTTT. This chain joins TRBV29-1 and TRBJ1-3; 7 bases are a match to TRBD1. J gave up 0 bases and V 7 bases, and 21 bases lay outside the gene matches. This CDR3 has 19 amino acids. From germline, CDR1 is SQVTM and CDR2 ANQGSEA.

CDR3 nucleotides: TGTGCCAGTAGTCCCCGGGACACCGGGGAGCTGTTTTTT. Translating it yields CASSPRDTGELFF. The rearrangement uses TRBV19 and TRBJ2-2; no clear D. V was pared by 5 bases and J by 3 bases, with 7 bases between. Germline V CDR1 and CDR2: LNHDA, SQIVND (reference sequence). The CDR3 consists of 13 residues.

This CDR3 is CASSFDSLPYNEQFF. CDR3 in DNA: TGTGCCAGCAGCTTTGACAGCCTGCCCTACAATGAGCAGTTCTTC. The chain combines TRBV13 with TRBJ2-1; possibly TRBD1 for D (5 bases). The ends were cut back, 3 bases at V and 2 bases at J, with 11 bases in the middle. The CDR3 has 15 amino acids. Germline CDR1 and CDR2: PRHDT and FYEKMQ (reference sequence).

The chain couples TRBV12-3 or TRBV12-4 to TRBJ2-7, with TRBD1 identical over 7 bases. The J segment lost 4 bases and the V segment lost 7 bases, leaving 7 bases of the junction unmatched. The CDR3 runs 13 residues. In DNA, the CDR3 is TGTGCCAGCACGGACAGGTTAGATTACGAGCAGTACTTC. Residues: CASTDRLDYEQYF.

The gene calls are TRBV7-9 and TRBJ1-2; D unclear. Germline V gene data show CDR1 as SEHNR and CDR2 as FQNEAQ (reference sequence). V lost 5 bases and J lost 2, with 15 bases in between. The CDR3 contains 15 residues. CDR3 nucleotides: TGTGCCAGCAGCCCCGAAGGAATGCAAAACTATGGCTACACCTTC. It is translated as CASSPEGMQNYGYTF.

The chain employs TRBV16 and TRBJ2-2; D is unclear. The CDR3 runs to 14 residues. The germline V gene has CDR1 KGHSY and CDR2 FQNENV. Trimming left V 0 bases short and J 0 bases short, with 2 bases between. As DNA, the CDR3 is TGTGCCAGCAGCCAATCGTCGAACACCGGGGAGCTGTTTTTT. This gives the protein CASSQSSNTGELFF.

The genes are TRBV9 and TRBJ2-3; the match to TRBD1 covers 9 bases. The CDR3 is 23 residues long. Germline CDR1 reads SGDLS; CDR2 reads YYNGEE. Trimming cost V 0 bases and J 1 base; bases outside gene matches: 24. Here the CDR3 reads CASSVGPVMGQGNALGGTDTQYF. The CDR3 coding sequence is TGTGCCAGCAGCGTAGGCCCCGTTATGGGACAGGGTAACGCGTTGGGGGGCACAGATACGCAGTATTTT. Variable domain in full (rest from reference TRBV9 and TRBJ2-3): DSGVTQTPKHLITATGQRVTLRCSPRSGDLSVYWYQQSLDQGLQFLIQYYNGEERAKGNILERFSAQQFPDLHSELNLSSLELGDSALYFCASSVGPVMGQGNALGGTDTQYFGPGTRLTVL.

V usage is TRBV30 and J usage is TRBJ1-1; weak D call: TRBD1 (6 bases). CDR3 length: 10 amino acids. Germline V gene sequence: CDR1 GTSNPN, CDR2 SVGIG (reference sequence). CDR3 sequence (DNA): TGTGTCGGACAGTTCTTTGAAGCTTTCTTT. Protein: CVGQFFEAFF.

The chain couples TRBV9 to TRBJ1-1; TRBD1 matches 7 bases. The CDR3 is 14 residues long. J was trimmed by 0 bases and V by 5 bases; bases with no gene match: 4. Per germline, CDR1 SGDLS and CDR2 YYNGEE. The CDR3, as DNA: TGTGCCAGCAGTACGGGACAGTTGAACACTGAAGCTTTCTTT. Translated, it gives CASSTGQLNTEAFF.

The chain links TRBV30 to TRBJ1-1; maybe TRBD1 (5 bases). V lost 3 bases and J lost 4, with 6 bases in between. This CDR3 comprises 11 residues. The germline V gene encodes CDR1 GTSNPN and CDR2 SVGIG (reference sequence). The CDR3 spells CAWRGGTEAFF. Here the CDR3 DNA reads TGTGCCTGGAGGGGGGGCACTGAAGCTTTCTTT. The full variable domain, with the rest looked up from reference TRBV30 and TRBJ1-1, is SQTIHQWPATLVQPVGSPLSLECTVEGTSNPNLYWYRQAAGRGLQLLFYSVGIGQISSEVPQNLSASRPQDRQFILSSKKLLLSDSGFYLCAWRGGTEAFFGQGTRLTVV.

The rearrangement joins TRBV11-2 to TRBJ1-2; possibly TRBD1 for D (5 bases). This CDR3 has 15 amino acids. CDR1 SGHAT and CDR2 FQNNGV come from the germline V gene. The V and J ends lost 1 base and 6 bases respectively, with 15 bases between them. As DNA, the CDR3 is TGTGCCAGCAGCTTAGCGGGGAAGGGGAAGGATGGCTACACCTTC. Protein product: CASSLAGKGKDGYTF.

The V call is TRBV5-1, the J call TRBJ2-7, with TRBD2 matching over 9 bases. In germline, CDR1 is SGHRS, CDR2 YFSETQ. Unmatched junction bases numbered 9, after V lost 0 bases and J lost 2 bases. The CDR3 covers 17 residues. This CDR3 reads CASSLGASGGLAYEQYF. The CDR3 region has the DNA TGCGCCAGCAGCTTGGGGGCGAGCGGGGGGCTCGCCTACGAGCAGTACTTC. Combining the CDR3 with reference TRBV5-1 and TRBJ2-7 gives the whole variable domain KAGVTQTPRYLIKTRGQQVTLSCSPISGHRSVSWYQQTPGQGLQFLFEYFSETQRNKGNFPGRFSGRQFSNSRSEMNVSTLELGDSALYLCASSLGASGGLAYEQYFGPGTRLTVT.

This chain uses TRBV27 with TRBJ1-2, with 12 positions matching TRBD1. Germline CDR1 MNHEY, CDR2 SMNVEV (reference sequence). CDR3 length: 19 amino acids. Trimming removed 7 bases from V and 1 base from J; junction bases left unmatched: 16. The CDR3 here is CASTLVPPGQGAYNYGYTF. DNA of the CDR3: TGTGCCAGCACACTCGTGCCCCCGGGACAGGGGGCCTATAACTATGGCTACACCTTC.

The rearrangement links TRBV6-2 or TRBV6-3 to TRBJ2-7, with D unclear. Germline CDR1 MNHEY, CDR2 SVGEGT. The CDR3 totals 14 residues. Trimming shortened V by 4 bases and J by 7 bases, and 17 bases separated the two germline ends. The CDR3: CASSFATGPVEQYF. CDR3 DNA: TGTGCCAGCAGTTTCGCCACGGGTCCGGTGGAGCAGTACTTC.

This sequence joins TRBV14 and TRBJ1-5; D not resolved. There are 13 residues in the CDR3. Germline V CDR1 and CDR2: SGHDN, FVKESK. Trimming pared 1 base from V and 7 bases from J, leaving 8 bases between. CDR3 protein: CASSQGFGQPQHF. The CDR3 DNA is TGTGCCAGCAGCCAAGGGTTTGGGCAGCCCCAGCATTTT.

This clonotype is a singleton in its sample. As DNA, the CDR3 is TGTGCCAGCAACCCATCGGGGGGGCGCTACAATGAGCAGTTCTTC. Its translation is CASNPSGGRYNEQFF. The chain combines TRBV7-6 with TRBJ2-1; 8 bases line up with TRBD2. Germline CDR1 SGHVS, CDR2 FNYEAQ. The CDR3 is 15 residues long. With V trimmed by 7 bases and J by 3 bases, 8 bases remained unmatched.

The V call is TRBV15, the J call TRBJ1-1, with no clear D. The germline V and J ends were trimmed by 9 bases and 1 base, with 9 bases remaining between them. Germline CDR1 reads LNHNV; CDR2 reads YYDKDF (reference sequence). This CDR3 is 12 amino acids long. This CDR3 is CATRKGNTEAFF. CDR3 nucleotides: TGTGCCACTCGGAAGGGGAACACTGAAGCTTTCTTT.

The chain uses TRBV29-1 and TRBJ2-2; maybe TRBD2 (6 bases). The V gene lost 6 bases and the J gene lost 0 bases, with 17 bases spanning the gap. CDR1 is SQVTM and CDR2 is ANQGSEA in the germline V gene. The CDR3 consists of 16 residues. The CDR3 is CSVTGRRDSNTGELFF. The CDR3 DNA reads TGCAGCGTGACCGGGCGCAGGGACTCGAACACCGGGGAGCTGTTTTTT.

The table lists this clonotype with a count of one. CDR3 sequence (DNA): TGCAGTGCTAGAGCCCTAGGAAACGCTGAAGCTTTCTTT. As protein: CSARALGNAEAFF. The chain has TRBV20-1 and TRBJ1-1; D gene uncertain. Germline CDR1 DFQATT, CDR2 SNEGSKA (reference sequence). The CDR3 runs to 13 residues. V lost 1 base and J 6 bases, leaving 12 bases between the germline ends.

J is TRBJ1-6 and V is TRBV10-3, with D possibly being TRBD1 (5 bases). The V end was cut by 4 bases, the J end by 5 bases, with 12 bases between. Germline V gene lookup returns CDR1 ENHRY and CDR2 SYGVKD. The CDR3 totals 15 residues. CDR3 nucleotides: TGTGCCATCAGTGCTAAGGGGCCAAATAATTCACCCCTCCACTTT. The encoded protein is CAISAKGPNNSPLHF.

This rearrangement joins TRBV27 to TRBJ2-5, with D possibly being TRBD1 (6 bases). V shed 8 bases and J shed 5 bases, with 12 bases lying between them. The CDR3 length is 12 residues. The V gene's germline CDR1 is MNHEY and CDR2 SMNVEV (reference sequence). The CDR3 DNA reads TGTGCCAGCCATTCTAGGGGGGAGACCCAGTACTTC. Translation gives CASHSRGETQYF.

V and J are TRBV7-8 and TRBJ2-5, with TRBD1 identical over 9 bases. V shed 6 bases, J shed 5 bases, and the junction held 7 bases outside the gene matches. The germline V gene encodes CDR1 SGHVS and CDR2 FQNEAQ. CDR3 length: 14 residues. CDR3: CASRPTGGRETQYF. DNA for the CDR3: TGTGCCAGCAGACCCACAGGGGGCCGGGAGACCCAGTACTTC.

The CDR3 coding sequence is TGTGCCAGCAGCAAGACAGCACAGCCCCAGCATTTT. Translating gives CASSKTAQPQHF. The chain couples TRBV27 to TRBJ1-5; D is possibly TRBD1 (5 bases). V was clipped by 6 bases and J by 7 bases, with 10 bases between them. Germline V lookup: CDR1 MNHEY, CDR2 SMNVEV (reference sequence). The CDR3 covers 12 residues.

The CDR3 protein is CASSPQTETYNEQFF. The DNA for the CDR3 is TGTGCCAGCAGCCCACAGACGGAGACCTACAATGAGCAGTTCTTC. This chain links TRBV7-9 with TRBJ2-1; the D is unclear. Trimming took off 5 bases at V and 2 bases at J, with 13 bases between the two ends. The CDR3 is 15 amino acids. CDR1 and CDR2 (germline): SEHNR, FQNEAQ (reference sequence).

The DNA of the CDR3 is TGCAGCGTTGAACTCACGGGCTCCTACGAGCAGTACTTC. Protein sequence: CSVELTGSYEQYF. The genes are TRBV29-1 and TRBJ2-7; D ambiguous. This CDR3 spans 13 amino acids. The V end was cut by 2 bases, the J end by 0 bases, with 8 bases between. CDR1 is SQVTM and CDR2 is ANQGSEA in the germline V gene.